This T cell receptor (beta chain) was retrieved from a study of cytomegalovirus exposure and HLA in healthy donors. Overall study findings and caveats: Some highly shared sequence variants likely arose as a pipeline artifact.

V lost 1 base and J 1 base, leaving 7 bases between the germline ends. Germline values: CDR1 SGHRS, CDR2 YFSETQ. The CDR3 length is 14 residues. On this clone: What it binds is not known.

PCR involved 60 Vbeta and 13 Jbeta primers. Method: immunoSEQ multiplex PCR; TCRdb's copy keeps in-frame clones and lacks some. The sample carries some 150,000 clones, 76% recorded once. This TCR came from a female donor in good health and CMV-seropositive. What was sequenced was PBMCs. The chain couples TRBV5-1 to TRBJ2-3; D gene ambiguous. The CDR3: CASSLLAGTDTQYF. The CDR3, as DNA: TGCGCCAGCAGCTTGCTGGCAGGCACAGATACGCAGTATTTT.